Sequencing of this T cell receptor (beta chain) was carried out in a study of shared clonotypes between healthy human individuals. Germline values: CDR1 KGHSH, CDR2 LQKENI. After removal of 0 bases from V and 6 bases from J, the junction contained 17 bases not matched to a gene. This CDR3 contains 19 residues. Concerning this clone: The antigen remains undetermined.

CD45RO-negative CD8 cells positively selected for CCR7 made up the naive population, which excluded terminally differentiated effector memory CD45RA+ cells. Nashville, Tennessee was home to all donors, each a Caucasian adult. Study-level results: Clonotypes that were shared across a few donors made up around 4.6% of naive CD4 clonotypes. Shared clonotypes across all four donors exceeded non-shared ones in generation probability.

TCRdb's copy holds only in-frame clones and misses some; the assay was immunoSEQ multiplex PCR. The sample records some 740,000 clones, roughly 92% being singletons. The chain couples TRBV18 to TRBJ1-2, with 9 positions matching TRBD1. The sequenced sample consisted of naive CD8+ T cells sorted from blood. The TCR originated in a man aged 25 to 40 in good health. CDR3 coding DNA: TGTGCCAGCTCACCACCCCCGGGGACAGGGTTTCGTGATTCCAATGGCTACACCTTC. Translating it yields CASSPPPGTGFRDSNGYTF. The complete variable domain, with remaining parts taken from reference TRBV18 and TRBJ1-2, reads NAGVMQNPRHLVRRRGQEARLRCSPMKGHSHVYWYRQLPEEGLKFMVYLQKENIIDESGMPKERFSAEFPKEGPSILRIQQVVRGDSAAYFCASSPPPGTGFRDSNGYTFGSGTRLTVV.